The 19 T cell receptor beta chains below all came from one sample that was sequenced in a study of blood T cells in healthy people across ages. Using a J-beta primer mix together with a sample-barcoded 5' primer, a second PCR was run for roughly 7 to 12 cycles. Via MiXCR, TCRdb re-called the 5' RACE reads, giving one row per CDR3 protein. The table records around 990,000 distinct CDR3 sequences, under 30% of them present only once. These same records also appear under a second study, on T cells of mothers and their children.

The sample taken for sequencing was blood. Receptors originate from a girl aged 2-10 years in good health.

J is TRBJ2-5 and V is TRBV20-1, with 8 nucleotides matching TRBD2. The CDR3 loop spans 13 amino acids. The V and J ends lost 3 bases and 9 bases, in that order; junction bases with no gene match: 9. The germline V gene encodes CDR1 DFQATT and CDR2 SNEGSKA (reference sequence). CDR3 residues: CSASLPAGDAQYF. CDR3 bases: TGCAGTGCTAGCTTACCAGCGGGAGATGCCCAGTACTTC.

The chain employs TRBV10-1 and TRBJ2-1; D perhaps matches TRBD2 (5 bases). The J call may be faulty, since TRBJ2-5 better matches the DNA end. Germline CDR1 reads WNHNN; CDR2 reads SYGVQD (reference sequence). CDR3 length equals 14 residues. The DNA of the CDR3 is TGCGCCAGCAGTGAGGGTTCTCTAGCAGAGACCCAGTACTTC. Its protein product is CASSEGSLAETQYF.

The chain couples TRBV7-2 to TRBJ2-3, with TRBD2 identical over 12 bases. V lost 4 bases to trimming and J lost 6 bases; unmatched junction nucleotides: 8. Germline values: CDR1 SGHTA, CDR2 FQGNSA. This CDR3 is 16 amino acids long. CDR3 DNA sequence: TGTGCCAGCAGCTATGCACTAGCGGGGGGTGGGGATACGCAGTATTTT. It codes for CASSYALAGGGDTQYF.

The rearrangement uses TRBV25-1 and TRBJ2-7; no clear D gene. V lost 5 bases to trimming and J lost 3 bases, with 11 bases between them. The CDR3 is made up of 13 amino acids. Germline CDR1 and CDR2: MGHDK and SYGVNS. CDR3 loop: CASSKRGGYEQYF. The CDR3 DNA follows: TGTGCCAGCAGTAAGCGAGGCGGCTACGAGCAGTACTTC.

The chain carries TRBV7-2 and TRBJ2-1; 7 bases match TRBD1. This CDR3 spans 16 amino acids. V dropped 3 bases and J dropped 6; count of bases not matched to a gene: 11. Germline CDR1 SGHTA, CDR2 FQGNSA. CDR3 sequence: CASSFRRTGGGNEQFF. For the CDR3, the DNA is TGTGCCAGCAGCTTTCGAAGGACAGGCGGTGGCAATGAGCAGTTCTTC.

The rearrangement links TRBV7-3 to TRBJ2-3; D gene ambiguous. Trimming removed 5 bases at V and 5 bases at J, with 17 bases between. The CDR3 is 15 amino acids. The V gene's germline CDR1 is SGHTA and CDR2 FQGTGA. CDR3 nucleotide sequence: TGTGCCAGCAGCCTAGATGCGAGGAAGGAAGATACGCAGTATTTT. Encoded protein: CASSLDARKEDTQYF.

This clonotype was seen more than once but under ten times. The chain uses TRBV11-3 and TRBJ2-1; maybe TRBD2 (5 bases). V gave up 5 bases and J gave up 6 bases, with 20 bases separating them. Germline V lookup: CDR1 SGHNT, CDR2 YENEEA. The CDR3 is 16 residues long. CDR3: CASSPRFQEVFNEQFF. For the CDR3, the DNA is TGTGCCAGCAGCCCTCGGTTCCAGGAGGTGTTCAATGAGCAGTTCTTC.

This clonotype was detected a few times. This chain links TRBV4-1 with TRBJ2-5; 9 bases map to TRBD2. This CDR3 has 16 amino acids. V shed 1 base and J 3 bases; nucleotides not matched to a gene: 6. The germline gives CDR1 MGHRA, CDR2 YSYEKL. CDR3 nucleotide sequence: TGCGCCAGCAGCCAAGTGGGACTAGCAGACAAAGAGACCCAGTACTTC. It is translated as CASSQVGLADKETQYF.

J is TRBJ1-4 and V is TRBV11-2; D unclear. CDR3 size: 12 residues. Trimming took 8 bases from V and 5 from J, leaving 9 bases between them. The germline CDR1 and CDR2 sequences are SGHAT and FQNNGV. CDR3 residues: CASGSENEKLFF. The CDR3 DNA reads TGTGCCAGCGGATCCGAAAATGAAAAACTGTTTTTT.

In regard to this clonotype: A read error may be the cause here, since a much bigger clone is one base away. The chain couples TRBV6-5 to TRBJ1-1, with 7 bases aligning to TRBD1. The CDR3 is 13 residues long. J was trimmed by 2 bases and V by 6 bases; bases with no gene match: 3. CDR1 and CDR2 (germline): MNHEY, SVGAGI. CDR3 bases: TGTGCCAGCAGGTGGACAGGAAACACTGAAGCTTTCTTT. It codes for CASRWTGNTEAFF.

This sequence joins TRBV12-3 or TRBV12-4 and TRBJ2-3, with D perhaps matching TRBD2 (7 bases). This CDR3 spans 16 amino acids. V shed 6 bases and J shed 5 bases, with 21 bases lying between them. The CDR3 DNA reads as TGTGCCAGCAGATCCGAACGCCGGGGGGCGGAAGATACGCAGTATTTT. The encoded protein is CASRSERRGAEDTQYF.

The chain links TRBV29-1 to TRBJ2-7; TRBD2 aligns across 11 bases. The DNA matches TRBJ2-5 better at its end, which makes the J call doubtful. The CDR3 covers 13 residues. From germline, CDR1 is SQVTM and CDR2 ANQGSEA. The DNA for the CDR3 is TGCAGCGTTGATCTAGCGGGGGGAGAGACCCAGTACTTC. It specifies CSVDLAGGETQYF.

CDR3 in amino acids: CASSQSTSGDLGDTQYF. DNA of the CDR3: TGCGCCAGCAGCCAATCTACTAGCGGGGATCTAGGGGATACGCAGTATTTT. This chain connects TRBV4-3 to TRBJ2-3; 10 nucleotides match TRBD2. The trim removed 2 bases at V and 6 bases at J, leaving 11 bases unmatched. Germline V CDR1 and CDR2: LGHNA, YSLEER. The CDR3 has 17 amino acids.

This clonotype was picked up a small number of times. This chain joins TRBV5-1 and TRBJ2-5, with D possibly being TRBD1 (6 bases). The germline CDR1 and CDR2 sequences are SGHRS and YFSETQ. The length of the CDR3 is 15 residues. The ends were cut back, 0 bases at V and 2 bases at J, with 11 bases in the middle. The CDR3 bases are TGCGCCAGCAGCTTGGGCGGACAGACGCAAGAGACCCAGTACTTC. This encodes CASSLGGQTQETQYF.

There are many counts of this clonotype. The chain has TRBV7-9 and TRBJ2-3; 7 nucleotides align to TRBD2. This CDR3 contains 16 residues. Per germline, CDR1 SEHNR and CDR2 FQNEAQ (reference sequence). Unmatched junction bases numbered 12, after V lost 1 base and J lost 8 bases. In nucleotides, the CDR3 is TGTGCCAGCAGCTTAGTCGGCGGGGGTACCCCTGGTACGCAGTATTTT. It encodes CASSLVGGGTPGTQYF.

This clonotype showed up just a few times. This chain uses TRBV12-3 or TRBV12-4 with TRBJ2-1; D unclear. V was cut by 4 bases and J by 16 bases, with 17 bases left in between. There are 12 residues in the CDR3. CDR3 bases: TGTGCCAGCAGTTCGTCAGGTTACCTAAGCTTCTTC. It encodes CASSSSGYLSFF.

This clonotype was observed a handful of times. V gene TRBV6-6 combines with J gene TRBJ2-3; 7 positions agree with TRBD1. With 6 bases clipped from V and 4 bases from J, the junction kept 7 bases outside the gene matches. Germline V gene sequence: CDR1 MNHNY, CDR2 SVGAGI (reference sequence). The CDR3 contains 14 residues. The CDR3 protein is CASSSIQGPDTQYF. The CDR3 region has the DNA TGTGCCAGCAGCTCAATACAGGGGCCAGATACGCAGTATTTT.

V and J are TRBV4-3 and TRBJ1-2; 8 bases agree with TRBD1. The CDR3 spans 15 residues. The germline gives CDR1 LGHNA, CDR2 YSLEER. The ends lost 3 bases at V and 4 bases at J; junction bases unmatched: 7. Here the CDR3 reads CASSQMDRVSYGYTF. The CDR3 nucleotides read TGCGCCAGCAGCCAGATGGACAGGGTTTCCTATGGCTACACCTTC.

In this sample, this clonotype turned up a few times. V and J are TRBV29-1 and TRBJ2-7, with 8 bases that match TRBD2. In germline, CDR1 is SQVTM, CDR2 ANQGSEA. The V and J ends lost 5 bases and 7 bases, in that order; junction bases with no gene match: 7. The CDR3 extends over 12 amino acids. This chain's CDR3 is CSVSGRAGEQYF. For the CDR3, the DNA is TGCAGCGTTTCCGGGAGGGCAGGAGAGCAGTACTTC.